This record looks at one T cell receptor (beta chain) sequence and its context. One junction end does not reproduce the germline sequence, and a read error may be involved. This CDR3 spans 13 amino acids. This entry comes from a study of low-dose radiotherapy and immunotherapy resistance in tumors. Study at large: Dosing of intravenous cyclophosphamide at 200 mg/m2 occurred every two weeks and took place one day prior to radiation and immunotherapy.

cDNA synthesis used a TRAV/TRBV-specific primer set for both chains. Over roughly 20 PCR cycles, TCRs were amplified from a constant-region primer and V-primer adapter. One entry per CDR3 protein results from TCRdb running MiXCR on the reads. Among 60,000 or so distinct CDR3 sequences listed, less than 30% were seen once. Time point: before trial treatment. Low-dose radiotherapy, low-dose cyclophosphamide, aspirin, ipilimumab and nivolumab were all given to the donors. The V call is TRBV12-3 or TRBV12-4, the J call TRBJ2-1; 9 nucleotides line up with TRBD2. This TCR was sampled from a male donor with rectosigmoid adenocarcinoma. This specimen consisted of PBMCs, obtained before treatment. CDR3 residues: CVSRASGNNEQFF. Here the CDR3 DNA reads TGTGTCAGCCGGGCTAGCGGGAACAATGAGCAGTTCTTC.